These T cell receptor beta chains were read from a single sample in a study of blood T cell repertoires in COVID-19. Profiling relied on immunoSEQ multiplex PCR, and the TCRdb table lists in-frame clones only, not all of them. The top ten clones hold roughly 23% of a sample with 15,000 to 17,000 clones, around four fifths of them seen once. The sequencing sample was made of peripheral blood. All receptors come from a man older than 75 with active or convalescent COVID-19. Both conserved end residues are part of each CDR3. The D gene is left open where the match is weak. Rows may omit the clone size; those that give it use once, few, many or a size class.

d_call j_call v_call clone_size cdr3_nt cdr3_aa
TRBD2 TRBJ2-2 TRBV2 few TGTGCCAGCAGCCCCTGGGGGCCTAGCGGGGGACCTAACACCGGGGAGCTGTTTTTT CASSPWGPSGGPNTGELFF
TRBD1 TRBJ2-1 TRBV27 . TGTGCCAGCAGCGGGCCGGGACAGGGGGCTAATGAGCAGTTCTTC CASSGPGQGANEQFF
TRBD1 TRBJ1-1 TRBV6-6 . TGTGCCAGCAGTCGCACACAGGGGACTGAAGCTTTCTTT CASSRTQGTEAFF
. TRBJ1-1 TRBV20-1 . TGCAGTGCTAGTTGGGGAGGCACTGAAGCTTTCTTT CSASWGGTEAFF
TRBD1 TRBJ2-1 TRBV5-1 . TGCGCCAGCAGCGTTCAGGGGGCTCCTGTCTTC CASSVQGAPVF
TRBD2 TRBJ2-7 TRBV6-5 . TGTGCCAGCAGTTCTCCGGGAGGGCTCGAGCAGTACTTC CASSSPGGLEQYF
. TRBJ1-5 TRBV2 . TGTGCCAGCAGTGAAACGGGGAGCAATCAGCCCCAGCATTTT CASSETGSNQPQHF
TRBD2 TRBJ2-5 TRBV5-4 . TGTGCCAGCAGCTTGGCAAGCGGGGCGAGTGGGGAGACCCAGTACTTC CASSLASGASGETQYF
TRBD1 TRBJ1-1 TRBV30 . TGTGCCTGGAGAAGGGGGCGGGAGGGGACTGAAGCTTTCTTT CAWRRGREGTEAFF
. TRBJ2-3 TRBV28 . TGTGCCAGCACTATCGGGGGTTTTGGTAGCGGAAACACAGATACGCAGTATTTT CASTIGGFGSGNTDTQYF
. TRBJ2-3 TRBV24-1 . TGTGCCACCAGTGATCCGACACTGGCCGAAGGTACGCAGTATTTT CATSDPTLAEGTQYF
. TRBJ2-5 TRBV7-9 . TGTGCCAGCAGCTTAATAGGGGAAGAGACCCAGTACTTC CASSLIGEETQYF
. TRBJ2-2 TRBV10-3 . TGTGCCATCAGTGTTCCAGCCGGGGAGCTGTTTTTT CAISVPAGELFF
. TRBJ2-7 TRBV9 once TGTGCCAGCAGCGCGACTCAGGGCGTTGCTTCCGAGCAGTACTTC CASSATQGVASEQYF
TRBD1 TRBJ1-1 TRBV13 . TGTGCCAGCAGCAGGCAGGGGGCGCGCACTGAAGCTTTCTTT CASSRQGARTEAFF
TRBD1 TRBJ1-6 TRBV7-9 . TGTGCCAGCAGCTACGACAGGGTTAATTCACCCCTCCACTTT CASSYDRVNSPLHF
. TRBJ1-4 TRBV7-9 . TGTGCCAGCAGCCCTCAGGGGCTGGTAACTAATGAAAAACTGTTTTTT CASSPQGLVTNEKLFF
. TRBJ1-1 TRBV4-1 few TGCGCCAGCAGCCAAAGGTCCAGGTCTGCAACTAACACTGAAGCTTTCTTT CASSQRSRSATNTEAFF
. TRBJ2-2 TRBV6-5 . TGTGCGGGGGGTAACAGGGGCACGGACACCGGGGAGCTGTTTTTT CAGGNRGTDTGELFF
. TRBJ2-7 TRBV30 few TGTGCCTGGAGCGATCTCCAGACCTACGAGCAGTACTTC CAWSDLQTYEQYF
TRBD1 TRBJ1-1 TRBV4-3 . TGCGCCAGCAGCCCGCCTGGACAGGGAAGGAACACTGAAGCTTTCTTT CASSPPGQGRNTEAFF
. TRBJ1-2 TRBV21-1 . TGTGCCAGCAGCAACCTCTCCGGGACAGTAGGCTACACCTTC CASSNLSGTVGYTF
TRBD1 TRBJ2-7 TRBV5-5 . TGTGCCAGCAGGTTGAGGACAGGACCATACGAGCAGTACTTC CASRLRTGPYEQYF
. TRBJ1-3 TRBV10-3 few TGTGCCATCAGGGAGACCGACTCTGACTCTGGAAACACCATATATTTT CAIRETDSDSGNTIYF
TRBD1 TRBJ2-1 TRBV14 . TGTGCCAGCAGCCAAGTTCCGGGACAGGGCGACAATGAGCAGTTCTTC CASSQVPGQGDNEQFF
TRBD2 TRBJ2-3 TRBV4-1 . TGCGCCAGCAGCCAGCTACTAGCGATTAGCACAGATACGCAGTATTTT CASSQLLAISTDTQYF
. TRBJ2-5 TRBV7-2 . TGTGCCGGGGCGGTGGGCAGTCAAGAGACCCAGTACTTC CAGAVGSQETQYF
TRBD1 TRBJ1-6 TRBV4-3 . TGCGCCAGCAGCCTGGGACAGGGCAGTTCACCCCTCCACTTT CASSLGQGSSPLHF
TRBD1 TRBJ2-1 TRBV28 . TGTGCCAGCAGTCCATCCGGGACAGGGGGAGGTGAGCAGTTCTTC CASSPSGTGGGEQFF
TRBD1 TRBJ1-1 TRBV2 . TGTGCCAGCAGTGAATCCCGGACAGGGGTGGACACTGAAGCTTTCTTT CASSESRTGVDTEAFF
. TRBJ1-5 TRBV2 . TGTGCCAGCAAAGGCTCGGGTTCCAATCAGCCCCAGCATTTT CASKGSGSNQPQHF
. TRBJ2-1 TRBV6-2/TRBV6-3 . TGTGCCAGCAGCCTCTCCTTTTCTCGAGGAAGGCGGTACAATGAGCAGTTCTTC CASSLSFSRGRRYNEQFF
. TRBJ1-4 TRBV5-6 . TGTGCCAGCAGCTTAGTGAAGACAGGAACGGAAAAACTGTTTTTT CASSLVKTGTEKLFF
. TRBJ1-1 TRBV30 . TGTGCCTGGAGTGGGATTGGGGGCGCGGTGACGTCTTTCTTT CAWSGIGGAVTSFF
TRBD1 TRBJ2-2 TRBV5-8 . TGTGCCAGCAGCTCCGACAGGGTGAGCACCGGGGAGCTGTTTTTT CASSSDRVSTGELFF
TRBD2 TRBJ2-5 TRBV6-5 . TGTGCCAGCAGTTCTCCGGGACTAGCGGGTAGAGAGACCCAGTACTTC CASSSPGLAGRETQYF
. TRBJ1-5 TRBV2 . TGTGCCAGCAGTGAAAGAACCCAGGATCAGCCCCAGCATTTT CASSERTQDQPQHF
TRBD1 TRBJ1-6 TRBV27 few TGTGCCAGCAGTTGGCAGGGGGCAGGCTATAATTCACCCCTCCACTTT CASSWQGAGYNSPLHF
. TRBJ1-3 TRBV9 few TGTGCCAGCAGCGTACAGGGAAATGCGGGAAACACCATATATTTT CASSVQGNAGNTIYF
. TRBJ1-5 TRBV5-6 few TGTGCCAGCAGCTTCGGGACTCATAGCAATCAGCCCCAGCATTTT CASSFGTHSNQPQHF
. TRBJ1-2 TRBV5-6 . TGTGCCAGCAGCTTGGGGGACACCTCGGACTATGGCTACACCTTC CASSLGDTSDYGYTF
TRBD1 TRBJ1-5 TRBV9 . TGTGCCAGCAGCGCAGGGGGGCGGAATAGCAATCAGCCCCAGCATTTT CASSAGGRNSNQPQHF
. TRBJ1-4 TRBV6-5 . TGTGCCAGCAGTAATGAGGGACGGGGGGCTGAAAAACTGTTTTTT CASSNEGRGAEKLFF
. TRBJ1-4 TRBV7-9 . TGTGCCAGCAGCTTAGAGACGGGTGTTAATGAAAAACTGTTTTTT CASSLETGVNEKLFF
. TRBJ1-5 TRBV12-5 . TGTGCTAGTGGGGCCCTGGAGGGGCCCCAGCATTTT CASGALEGPQHF
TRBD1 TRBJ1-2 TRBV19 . TGTGCCAGTAGCTACTCCCGGGACAGCTATGGCTACACCTTC CASSYSRDSYGYTF
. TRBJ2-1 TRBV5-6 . TGTGCCAGCAGCTTGGTGGGGGCCACCCACAATGAGCAGTTCTTC CASSLVGATHNEQFF
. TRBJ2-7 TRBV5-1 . TGCGCCAGCAGAGGACGGGACATCGAGCAGTACTTC CASRGRDIEQYF
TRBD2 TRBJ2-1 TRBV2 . TGTGCCAGCACCGGTCGGACTAGCGGGGGGGCGGAGCAGTTCTTC CASTGRTSGGAEQFF
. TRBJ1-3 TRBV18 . TGTGCCAGCTCACCCAGGGAGGATGGAAACACCATATATTTT CASSPREDGNTIYF